Listed here are 4 T cell receptor beta chains from one sample, sequenced in a study of cytomegalovirus exposure and HLA in healthy donors. In the PCR, 60 Vbeta and 13 Jbeta primers were used. Sequenced by immunoSEQ multiplex PCR; TCRdb stores in-frame clones only, minus some. The table includes 150,000 to 200,000 clones, 70% to 80% detected once. Material: PBMCs. Receptors were obtained from a woman under 40 in good health and CMV-seropositive.

The chain recombines TRBV15 with TRBJ1-1; 9 bases agree with TRBD1. The V segment lost 0 bases and the J segment 5 bases; nucleotides outside the gene matches: 7. Germline CDR1 is LNHNV and CDR2 is YYDKDF (reference sequence). There are 16 residues in the CDR3. The CDR3 loop reads CATSRDRGQGMTEAFF. In nucleotides, the CDR3 is TGTGCCACCAGCAGAGACCGGGGACAGGGTATGACTGAAGCTTTCTTT.

The rearrangement links TRBV7-2 to TRBJ2-7, with TRBD2 matching over 7 bases. Germline V CDR1 and CDR2: SGHTA, FQGNSA. This CDR3 spans 13 amino acids. With 6 bases clipped from V and 3 bases from J, the junction kept 5 bases outside the gene matches. CDR3 region: CASSQTGGYEQYF. CDR3 DNA sequence: TGTGCCAGCAGTCAAACGGGAGGCTACGAGCAGTACTTC. The full variable domain, rest sourced from reference TRBV7-2 and TRBJ2-7, is GAGVSQSPSNKVTEKGKDVELRCDPISGHTALYWYRQSLGQGLEFLIYFQGNSAPDKSGLPSDRFSAERTGGSVSTLTIQRTQQEDSAVYLCASSQTGGYEQYFGPGTRLTVT.

This sequence joins TRBV9 and TRBJ2-7; D is unclear. Between the trimmed V and J ends, which lost 3 bases and 4 bases, there was a span of 14 bases. The V gene's germline CDR1 is SGDLS and CDR2 YYNGEE. The CDR3 loop spans 14 amino acids. The CDR3 spells CASSAYPETYEQYF. CDR3 DNA: TGTGCCAGCAGCGCCTACCCGGAGACGTACGAGCAGTACTTC.

With respect to this clone: The sample holds other DNA sequences that translate to the same CDR3. The J gene is TRBJ2-1, the V gene TRBV7-2; 12 nucleotides agree with TRBD2. V was clipped by 2 bases and J by 5 bases; unmatched bases: 7. The germline CDR1 and CDR2 sequences are SGHTA and FQGNSA. The CDR3 covers 17 residues. In nucleotides, the CDR3 is TGTGCCAGCAGCTTACTCCGACTAGCGGGAGCCCACAATGAGCAGTTCTTC. Translating it yields CASSLLRLAGAHNEQFF.